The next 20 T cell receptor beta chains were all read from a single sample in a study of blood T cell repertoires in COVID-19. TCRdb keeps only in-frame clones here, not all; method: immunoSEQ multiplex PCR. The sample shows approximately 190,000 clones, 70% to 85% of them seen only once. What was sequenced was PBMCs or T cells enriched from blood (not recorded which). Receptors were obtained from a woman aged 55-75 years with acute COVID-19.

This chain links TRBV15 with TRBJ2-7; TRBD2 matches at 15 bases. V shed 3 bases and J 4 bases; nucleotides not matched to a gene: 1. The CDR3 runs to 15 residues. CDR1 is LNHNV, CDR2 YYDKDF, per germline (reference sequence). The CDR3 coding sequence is TGTGCCACCAGCAGGGGACTAGCGGGAGGATACGAGCAGTACTTC. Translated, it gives CATSRGLAGGYEQYF.

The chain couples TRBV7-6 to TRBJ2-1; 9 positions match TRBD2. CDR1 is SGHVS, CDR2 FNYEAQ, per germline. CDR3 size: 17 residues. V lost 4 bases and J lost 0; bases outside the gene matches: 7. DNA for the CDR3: TGTGCCAGCAGCTCGCTCGGACTAGCGCTCTCCTACAATGAGCAGTTCTTC. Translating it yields CASSSLGLALSYNEQFF.

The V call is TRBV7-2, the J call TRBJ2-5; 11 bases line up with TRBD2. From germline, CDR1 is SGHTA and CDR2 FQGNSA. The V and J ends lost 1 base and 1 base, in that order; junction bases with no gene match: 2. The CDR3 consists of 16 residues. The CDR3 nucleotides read TGTGCCAGCAGCTTAGGACTAGCGGGACCCCAAGAGACCCAGTACTTC. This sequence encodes CASSLGLAGPQETQYF.

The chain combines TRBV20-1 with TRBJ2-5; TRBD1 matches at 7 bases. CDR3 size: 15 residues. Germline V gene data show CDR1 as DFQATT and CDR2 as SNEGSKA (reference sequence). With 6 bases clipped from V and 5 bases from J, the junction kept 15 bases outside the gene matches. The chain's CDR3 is CSASRGRRLGETQYF. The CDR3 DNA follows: TGCAGTGCAAGTAGGGGGCGCCGGTTAGGGGAGACCCAGTACTTC.

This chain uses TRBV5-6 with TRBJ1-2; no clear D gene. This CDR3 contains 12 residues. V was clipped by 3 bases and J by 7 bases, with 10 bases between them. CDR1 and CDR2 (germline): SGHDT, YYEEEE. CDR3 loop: CASSSQAGGYTF. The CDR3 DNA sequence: TGTGCCAGCAGCTCCCAGGCCGGTGGCTACACCTTC. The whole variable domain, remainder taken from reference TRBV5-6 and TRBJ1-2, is DAGVTQSPTHLIKTRGQQVTLRCSPKSGHDTVSWYQQALGQGPQFIFQYYEEEERQRGNFPDRFSGHQFPNYSSELNVNALLLGDSALYLCASSSQAGGYTFGSGTRLTVV.

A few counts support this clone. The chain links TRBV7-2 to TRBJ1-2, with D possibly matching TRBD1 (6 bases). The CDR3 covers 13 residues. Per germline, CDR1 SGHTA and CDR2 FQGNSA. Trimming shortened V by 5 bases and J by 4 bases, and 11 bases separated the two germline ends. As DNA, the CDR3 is TGTGCCAGCAGCACAGACAGGTCCTATGGCTACACCTTC. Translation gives CASSTDRSYGYTF.

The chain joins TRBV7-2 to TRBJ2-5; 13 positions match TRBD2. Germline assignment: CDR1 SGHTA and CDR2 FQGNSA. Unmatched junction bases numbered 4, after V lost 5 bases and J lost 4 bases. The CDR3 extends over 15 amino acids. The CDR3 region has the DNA TGTGCCAGCAGCCCCGGACTAGCGGGAGTAGAGACCCAGTACTTC. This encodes CASSPGLAGVETQYF.

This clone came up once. The CDR3 DNA sequence: TGCGCCAGCAGCCAAGAGAGTGAAGTGGGCTCTGGTACGCAGTATTTT. Its translation: CASSQESEVGSGTQYF. The genes are TRBV4-3 and TRBJ2-3; unclear D gene. The germline gives CDR1 LGHNA, CDR2 YSLEER. CDR3 size: 16 residues. Trimming shortened V by 0 bases and J by 8 bases, and 18 bases separated the two germline ends.

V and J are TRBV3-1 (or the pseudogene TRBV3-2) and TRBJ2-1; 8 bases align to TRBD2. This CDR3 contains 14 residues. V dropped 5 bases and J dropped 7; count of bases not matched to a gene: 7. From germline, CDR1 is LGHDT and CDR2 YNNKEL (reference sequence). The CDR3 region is CASSKGLVGNEQFF. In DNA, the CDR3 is TGTGCCAGCAGCAAGGGACTAGTAGGAAATGAGCAGTTCTTC.

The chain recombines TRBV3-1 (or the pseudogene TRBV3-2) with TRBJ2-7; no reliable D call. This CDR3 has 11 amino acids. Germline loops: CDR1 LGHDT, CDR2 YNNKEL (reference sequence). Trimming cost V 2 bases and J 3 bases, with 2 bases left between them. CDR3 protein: CASSQHYEQYV. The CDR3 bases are TGTGCCAGCAGCCAACACTACGAGCAGTACGTC.

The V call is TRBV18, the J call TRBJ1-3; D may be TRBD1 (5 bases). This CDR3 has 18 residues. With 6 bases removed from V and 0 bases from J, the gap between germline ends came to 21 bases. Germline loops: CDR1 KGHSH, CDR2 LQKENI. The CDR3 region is CASSSSPGTSSSGNTIYF. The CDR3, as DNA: TGTGCCAGCTCGTCCAGCCCAGGGACTTCCAGCTCTGGAAACACCATATATTTT.

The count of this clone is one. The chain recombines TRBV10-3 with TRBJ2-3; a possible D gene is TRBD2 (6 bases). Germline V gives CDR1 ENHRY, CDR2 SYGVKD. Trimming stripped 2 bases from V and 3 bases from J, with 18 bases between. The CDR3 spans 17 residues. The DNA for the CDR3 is TGTGCCATCAGTGAGCCGCGTGGCGGGGAACGAACAGATACGCAGTATTTT. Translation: CAISEPRGGERTDTQYF.

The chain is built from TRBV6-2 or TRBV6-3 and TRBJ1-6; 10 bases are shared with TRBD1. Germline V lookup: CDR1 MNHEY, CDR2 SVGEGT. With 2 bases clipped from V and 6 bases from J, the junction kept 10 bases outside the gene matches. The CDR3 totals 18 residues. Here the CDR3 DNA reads TGTGCCAGCAGTTACGGTAGGAGGCGGGACAGGGGTAATTCACCCCTCCACTTT. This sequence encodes CASSYGRRRDRGNSPLHF.

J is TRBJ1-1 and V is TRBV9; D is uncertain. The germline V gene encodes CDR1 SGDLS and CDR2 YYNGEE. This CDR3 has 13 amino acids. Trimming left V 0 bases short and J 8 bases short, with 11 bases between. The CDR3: CASSVDGLGEAFF. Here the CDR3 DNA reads TGTGCCAGCAGCGTAGATGGGTTGGGCGAAGCTTTCTTT.

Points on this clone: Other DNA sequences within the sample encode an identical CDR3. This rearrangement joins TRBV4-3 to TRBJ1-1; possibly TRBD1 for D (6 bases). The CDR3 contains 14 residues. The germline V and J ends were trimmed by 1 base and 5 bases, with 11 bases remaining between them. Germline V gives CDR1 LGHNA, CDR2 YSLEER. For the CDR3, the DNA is TGCGCCAGCAGCCAAGGAAAGGGGGGGACTGAAGCTTTCTTT. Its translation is CASSQGKGGTEAFF.

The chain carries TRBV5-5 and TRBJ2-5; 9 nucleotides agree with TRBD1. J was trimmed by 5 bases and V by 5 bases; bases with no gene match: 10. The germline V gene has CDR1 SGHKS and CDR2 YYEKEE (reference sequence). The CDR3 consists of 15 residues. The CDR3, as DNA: TGTGCCAGCAGTACAATACAGGGGGCGCAGGAGACCCAGTACTTC. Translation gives CASSTIQGAQETQYF.

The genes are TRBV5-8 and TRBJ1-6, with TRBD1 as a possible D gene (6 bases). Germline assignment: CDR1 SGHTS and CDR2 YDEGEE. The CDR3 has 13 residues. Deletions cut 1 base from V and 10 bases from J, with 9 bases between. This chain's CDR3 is CASSLRGGSPLHF. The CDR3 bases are TGTGCCAGCAGCTTGAGGGGGGGATCACCCCTCCACTTT.

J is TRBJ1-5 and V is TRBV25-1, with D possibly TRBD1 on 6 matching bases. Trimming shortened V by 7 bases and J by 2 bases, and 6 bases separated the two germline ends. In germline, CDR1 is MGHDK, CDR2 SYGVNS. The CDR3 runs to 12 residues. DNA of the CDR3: TGTGCCAGCACAGGGGGCAATCAGCCCCAGCATTTT. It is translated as CASTGGNQPQHF.

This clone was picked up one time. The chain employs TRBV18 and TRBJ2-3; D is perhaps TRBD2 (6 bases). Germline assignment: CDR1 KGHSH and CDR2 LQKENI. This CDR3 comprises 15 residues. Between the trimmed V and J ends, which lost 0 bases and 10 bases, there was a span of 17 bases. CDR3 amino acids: CASSPPGREGPSQYF. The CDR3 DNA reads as TGTGCCAGCTCACCACCGGGGCGGGAAGGGCCCTCGCAGTATTTT.

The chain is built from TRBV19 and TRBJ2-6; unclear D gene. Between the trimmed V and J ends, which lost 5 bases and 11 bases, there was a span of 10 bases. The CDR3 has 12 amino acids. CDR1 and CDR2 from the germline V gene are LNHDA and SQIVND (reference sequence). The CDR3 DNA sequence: TGTGCCAGTAGTCAAAACGTAGACGTCCTGACTTTC. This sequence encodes CASSQNVDVLTF.